A selection of T cell receptor beta chains follows, all from one sample in a study of cytomegalovirus exposure and HLA in healthy donors. Clones were sequenced by immunoSEQ multiplex PCR, and TCRdb holds only the in-frame ones, with some missing. Of 100,000 to 150,000 clones in the sample, 75% to 90% are singletons; the top ten hold 1%. The source material was PBMCs. All receptors derive from a man in his forties in good health and CMV-seronegative. Each CDR3 is given with its conserved first and last residue. A D gene is named only where the DNA matches it firmly. Clone size, where shown, is once, few, many, or a class for clones that have expanded.

V: TRBV25-1
J: TRBJ2-7
D: TRBD2
size: NA
CDR3: CASGRAGGTSYEQYF
DNA: TGTGCCAGTGGGAGGGCTGGCGGGACTTCCTACGAGCAGTACTTC

V: TRBV27
J: TRBJ1-2
D: NA
size: NA
CDR3: CASSLQGSVDGYTF
DNA: TGTGCCAGCAGTTTACAGGGCTCGGTCGATGGCTACACCTTC

V: TRBV4-2
J: TRBJ2-7
D: NA
size: once
CDR3: CASSQTAVPYEQYF
DNA: TGTGCCAGCAGCCAAACAGCGGTTCCCTACGAGCAGTACTTC

V: TRBV7-9
J: TRBJ2-3
D: NA
size: NA
CDR3: CASSRTGDGTDTQYF
DNA: TGTGCCAGCAGCCGAACGGGAGATGGCACAGATACGCAGTATTTT

V: TRBV7-7
J: TRBJ2-3
D: TRBD1
size: NA
CDR3: CASSPAGTGADTQYF
DNA: TGTGCCAGCAGCCCGGCCGGGACAGGGGCAGATACGCAGTATTTT

V: TRBV11-2
J: TRBJ2-1
D: NA
size: few
CDR3: CASASASYNEQFF
DNA: TGTGCCAGCGCTAGCGCATCCTACAATGAGCAGTTCTTC

V: TRBV6-1
J: TRBJ2-7
D: TRBD2
size: NA
CDR3: CATSGGASGIGYEQYF
DNA: TGTGCCACCAGTGGGGGGGCTAGCGGGATTGGGTACGAGCAGTACTTC

V: TRBV7-2
J: TRBJ2-5
D: NA
size: NA
CDR3: CASSFQGGETQYF
DNA: TGTGCCAGCAGCTTTCAGGGGGGCGAGACCCAGTACTTC

V: TRBV27
J: TRBJ2-2
D: TRBD1
size: once
CDR3: CASSHRGRNTGELFF
DNA: TGTGCCAGCAGTCACAGGGGGCGAAACACCGGGGAGCTGTTTTTT

V: TRBV4-1
J: TRBJ2-2
D: TRBD2
size: NA
CDR3: CASSQGQVAGMNTGELFF
DNA: TGCGCCAGCAGCCAAGGGCAAGTAGCGGGGATGAACACCGGGGAGCTGTTTTTT

V: TRBV6-1
J: TRBJ2-1
D: NA
size: NA
CDR3: CASSEARPPLSEQFF
DNA: TGTGCCAGCAGTGAAGCGCGTCCCCCTCTGAGTGAGCAGTTCTTC

V: TRBV2
J: TRBJ1-5
D: NA
size: NA
CDR3: CASSSNRDNQPQHF
DNA: TGTGCCAGCAGTAGTAACAGGGATAATCAGCCCCAGCATTTT

V: TRBV4-1
J: TRBJ2-7
D: TRBD2
size: NA
CDR3: CASSQGRLAGAGEQYF
DNA: TGCGCCAGCAGCCAGGGAAGACTAGCGGGAGCGGGAGAGCAGTACTTC

V: TRBV28
J: TRBJ2-7
D: NA
size: NA
CDR3: CASSQRYEQYF
DNA: TGTGCCAGCAGCCAGAGGTACGAGCAGTACTTC

V: TRBV2
J: TRBJ1-4
D: NA
size: NA
CDR3: CASSEVRGTEKLFF
DNA: TGTGCCAGCAGTGAAGTCAGGGGAACTGAAAAACTGTTTTTT

V: TRBV5-4
J: TRBJ2-5
D: NA
size: NA
CDR3: CASSSGEMETQYF
DNA: TGTGCCAGCAGCTCGGGGGAGATGGAGACCCAGTACTTC

V: TRBV2
J: TRBJ2-6
D: TRBD1
size: NA
CDR3: CATKPGQGVGGANVLTF
DNA: TGTGCCACCAAACCGGGACAGGGGGTCGGTGGGGCCAACGTCCTGACTTTC

V: TRBV30
J: TRBJ1-2
D: NA
size: NA
CDR3: CAWRDSITYGYTF
DNA: TGTGCCTGGAGGGACAGTATAACCTATGGCTACACCTTC

V: TRBV5-4
J: TRBJ2-1
D: TRBD2
size: NA
CDR3: CASSLGGEGSYNEQFF
DNA: TGTGCCAGCAGCTTGGGGGGGGAGGGCTCCTACAATGAGCAGTTCTTC

V: TRBV7-9
J: TRBJ2-1
D: TRBD2
size: NA
CDR3: CASSPPGLAGNIDEQFF
DNA: TGTGCCAGCAGCCCACCGGGACTAGCGGGAAATATCGATGAGCAGTTCTTC

V: TRBV18
J: TRBJ1-2
D: NA
size: NA
CDR3: CASSPSVGHLSNYGYTF
DNA: TGTGCCAGCTCACCTTCCGTAGGACACCTTTCTAACTATGGCTACACCTTC

V: TRBV7-7
J: TRBJ2-5
D: TRBD1
size: few
CDR3: CASSPQGAAETQYF
DNA: TGTGCCAGCAGCCCACAGGGGGCCGCAGAGACCCAGTACTTC

V: TRBV6-1
J: TRBJ2-5
D: TRBD2
size: NA
CDR3: CASSARGLGETQYF
DNA: TGTGCCAGCAGTGCCCGGGGACTAGGGGAGACCCAGTACTTC

V: TRBV25-1
J: TRBJ1-2
D: NA
size: NA
CDR3: CASSDRVGGHGYTF
DNA: TGTGCCAGCAGTGACAGGGTGGGAGGTCATGGCTACACCTTC

V: TRBV5-5
J: TRBJ1-5
D: NA
size: NA
CDR3: CASSLDSKQPQHF
DNA: TGTGCCAGCAGCTTGGACTCAAAACAGCCCCAGCATTTT

V: TRBV30
J: TRBJ2-1
D: NA
size: NA
CDR3: CAWSVGGEQFF
DNA: TGTGCCTGGAGTGTAGGAGGAGAGCAGTTCTTC

V: TRBV2
J: TRBJ1-4
D: TRBD1
size: NA
CDR3: CASSVRQGGEKLFF
DNA: TGTGCCAGCAGTGTCCGACAGGGGGGGGAAAAACTGTTTTTT

V: TRBV7-9
J: TRBJ1-5
D: NA
size: NA
CDR3: CASSPQGGGNQPQHF
DNA: TGTGCCAGCAGCCCCCAGGGAGGGGGCAATCAGCCCCAGCATTTT

V: TRBV7-3
J: TRBJ2-7
D: NA
size: few
CDR3: CASSSTGEQYF
DNA: TGTGCCAGCAGCTCCACCGGGGAGCAGTACTTC

V: TRBV28
J: TRBJ2-2
D: TRBD1
size: NA
CDR3: CASSRTGGGGTGELFF
DNA: TGTGCCAGCAGTAGGACAGGGGGCGGCGGCACCGGGGAGCTGTTTTTT

V: TRBV25-1
J: TRBJ2-3
D: TRBD2
size: NA
CDR3: CASTRTSGANWDTQYF
DNA: TGTGCCAGCACCCGGACTAGCGGGGCCAATTGGGATACGCAGTATTTT

V: TRBV27
J: TRBJ1-5
D: NA
size: NA
CDR3: CASSFGPPGNQPQHF
DNA: TGTGCCAGCAGTTTTGGACCACCGGGGAATCAGCCCCAGCATTTT

V: TRBV28
J: TRBJ1-1
D: TRBD1
size: NA
CDR3: CASSPGQGNTEAFF
DNA: TGTGCCAGCAGTCCGGGACAGGGGAACACTGAAGCTTTCTTT

V: TRBV6-5
J: TRBJ2-7
D: NA
size: NA
CDR3: CASSPLYEQYF
DNA: TGTGCCAGCAGTCCCCTCTACGAGCAGTACTTC

V: TRBV15
J: TRBJ2-1
D: TRBD1
size: NA
CDR3: CATSKSTGPYNEQFF
DNA: TGTGCCACCAGCAAATCGACAGGGCCTTACAATGAGCAGTTCTTC

V: TRBV6-5
J: TRBJ2-3
D: TRBD1
size: NA
CDR3: CASSSKRDRDTDTQYF
DNA: TGTGCCAGCAGTTCCAAGAGGGACAGGGACACAGATACGCAGTATTTT

V: TRBV19
J: TRBJ2-7
D: TRBD2
size: NA
CDR3: CASSFRGTSYEQYF
DNA: TGTGCCAGTAGCTTCCGGGGGACTAGCTACGAGCAGTACTTC

V: TRBV23-1
J: TRBJ1-4
D: NA
size: NA
CDR3: CASRELSPATNEKLFF
DNA: TGCGCCAGCAGGGAGTTGAGCCCTGCAACTAATGAAAAACTGTTTTTT

V: TRBV28
J: TRBJ2-1
D: TRBD1
size: NA
CDR3: CASSPAGTGTRDEQFF
DNA: TGTGCCAGCAGTCCCGCCGGGACAGGGACTCGGGATGAGCAGTTCTTC

V: TRBV27
J: TRBJ2-1
D: NA
size: once
CDR3: CASTINVGNEQFF
DNA: TGTGCCAGCACCATAAATGTCGGCAATGAGCAGTTCTTC

V: TRBV6-1
J: TRBJ2-7
D: NA
size: NA
CDR3: CASRGGAGESYEQYF
DNA: TGTGCCAGCAGAGGAGGAGCAGGGGAATCCTACGAGCAGTACTTC

V: TRBV2
J: TRBJ2-5
D: NA
size: NA
CDR3: CASSVLETQYF
DNA: TGTGCCAGCAGTGTCTTGGAGACCCAGTACTTC

V: TRBV7-2
J: TRBJ2-2
D: TRBD2
size: NA
CDR3: CASSVSGRADTGELFF
DNA: TGTGCCAGCAGCGTCAGCGGGAGGGCGGACACCGGGGAGCTGTTTTTT

V: TRBV10-2
J: TRBJ2-7
D: TRBD1
size: once
CDR3: CASSDPQGDVLYEQYF
DNA: TGCGCCAGCAGTGACCCTCAGGGGGACGTTCTCTACGAGCAGTACTTC

V: TRBV19
J: TRBJ2-5
D: TRBD1
size: NA
CDR3: CASSIGGTGLQETQYF
DNA: TGTGCCAGTAGTATTGGCGGGACAGGCCTCCAAGAGACCCAGTACTTC

V: TRBV29-1
J: TRBJ2-3
D: TRBD1
size: NA
CDR3: CSASRTGGMSDTQYF
DNA: TGCAGCGCCTCCCGGACAGGGGGCATGTCAGATACGCAGTATTTT

V: TRBV5-1
J: TRBJ1-1
D: TRBD1
size: few
CDR3: CASSLTGGESTEAFF
DNA: TGCGCCAGCAGCTTGACAGGGGGCGAATCCACTGAAGCTTTCTTT

V: TRBV6-1
J: TRBJ2-1
D: TRBD2
size: NA
CDR3: CASSARGTSGENEQFF
DNA: TGTGCCAGCAGTGCTAGGGGGACTAGCGGGGAGAATGAGCAGTTCTTC

V: TRBV5-1
J: TRBJ2-1
D: NA
size: NA
CDR3: CASSFGGPNNEQFF
DNA: TGCGCCAGCAGCTTCGGGGGGCCAAACAATGAGCAGTTCTTC

V: TRBV30
J: TRBJ2-5
D: NA
size: NA
CDR3: CAWSTQGFQETQYF
DNA: TGTGCCTGGAGCACACAGGGATTCCAAGAGACCCAGTACTTC

V: TRBV5-5
J: TRBJ2-1
D: TRBD2
size: once
CDR3: CASSLNPGLASGEQFF
DNA: TGTGCCAGCAGCTTGAACCCGGGACTAGCGTCAGGGGAGCAGTTCTTC

V: TRBV5-1
J: TRBJ2-7
D: TRBD2
size: NA
CDR3: CASSFSLSGGSYEQYF
DNA: TGCGCCAGCAGCTTTTCCCTCAGCGGGGGTTCCTACGAGCAGTACTTC